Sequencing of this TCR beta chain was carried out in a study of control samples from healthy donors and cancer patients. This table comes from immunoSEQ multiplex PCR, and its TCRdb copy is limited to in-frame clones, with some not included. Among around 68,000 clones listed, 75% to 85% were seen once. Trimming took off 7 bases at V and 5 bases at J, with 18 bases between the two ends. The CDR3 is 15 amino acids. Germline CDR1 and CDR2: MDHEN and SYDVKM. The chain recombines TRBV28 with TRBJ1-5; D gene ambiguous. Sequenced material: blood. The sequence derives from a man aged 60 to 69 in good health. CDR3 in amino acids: CASTPPAGSDQPQHF. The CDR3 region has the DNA TGTGCCAGCACCCCCCCGGCAGGCTCCGATCAGCCCCAGCATTTT.